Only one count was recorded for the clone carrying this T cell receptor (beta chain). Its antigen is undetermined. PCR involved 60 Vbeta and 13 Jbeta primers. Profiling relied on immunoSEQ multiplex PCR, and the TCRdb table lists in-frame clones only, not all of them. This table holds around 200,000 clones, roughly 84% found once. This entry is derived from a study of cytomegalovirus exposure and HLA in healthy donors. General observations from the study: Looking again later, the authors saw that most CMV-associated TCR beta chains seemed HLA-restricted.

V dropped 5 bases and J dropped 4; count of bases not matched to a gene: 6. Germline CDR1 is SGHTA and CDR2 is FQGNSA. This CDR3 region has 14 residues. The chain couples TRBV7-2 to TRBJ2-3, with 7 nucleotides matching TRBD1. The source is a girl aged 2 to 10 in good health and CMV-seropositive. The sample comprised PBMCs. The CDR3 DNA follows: TGTGCCAGCAGCAAGGGGGCCCGGGCAGATACGCAGTATTTT. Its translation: CASSKGARADTQYF.